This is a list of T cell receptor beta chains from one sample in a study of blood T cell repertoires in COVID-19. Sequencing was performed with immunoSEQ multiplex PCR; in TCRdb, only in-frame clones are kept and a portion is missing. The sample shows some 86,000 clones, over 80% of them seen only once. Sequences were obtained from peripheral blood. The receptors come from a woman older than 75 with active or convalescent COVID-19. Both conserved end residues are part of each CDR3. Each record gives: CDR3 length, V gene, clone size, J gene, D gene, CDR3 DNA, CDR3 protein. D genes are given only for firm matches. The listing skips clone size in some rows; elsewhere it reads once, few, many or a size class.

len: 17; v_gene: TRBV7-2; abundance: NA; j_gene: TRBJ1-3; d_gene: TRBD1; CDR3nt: TGTGCCAGCAGCTCTCCAACGACAGGGGGTTTTGGAAACACCATATATTTT; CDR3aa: CASSSPTTGGFGNTIYF
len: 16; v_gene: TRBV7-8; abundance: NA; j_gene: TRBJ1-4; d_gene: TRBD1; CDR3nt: TGTGCCAGCAGCTTGGGAGGACAGGGGCTTCGAGAAAAACTGTTTTTT; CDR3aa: CASSLGGQGLREKLFF
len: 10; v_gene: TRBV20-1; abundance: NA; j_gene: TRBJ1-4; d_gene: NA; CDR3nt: TGCAGTGCTGTCGGTGAAAAACTGTTTTTT; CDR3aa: CSAVGEKLFF
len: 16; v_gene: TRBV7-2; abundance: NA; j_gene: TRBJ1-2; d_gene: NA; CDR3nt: TGTGCCAGCAGCTCGGACCCTCTAGGAGGGAACTATGGCTACACCTTC; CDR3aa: CASSSDPLGGNYGYTF
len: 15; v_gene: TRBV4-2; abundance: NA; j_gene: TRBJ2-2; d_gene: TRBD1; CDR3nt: TGTGCCAGCAGCCAAGATCCCAGGGGGCCCGGGGAGCTGTTTTTT; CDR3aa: CASSQDPRGPGELFF
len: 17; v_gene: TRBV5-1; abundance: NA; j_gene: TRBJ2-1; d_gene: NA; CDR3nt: TGCGCCAGCAGCTTGGCCTATGCGCGTGTCTCCTACAATGAGCAGTTCTTC; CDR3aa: CASSLAYARVSYNEQFF
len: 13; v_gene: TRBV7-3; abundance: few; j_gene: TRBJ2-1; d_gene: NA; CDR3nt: TGTGCCAGCAGCTTAGGGGCCACACGTGAGCAGTTCTTC; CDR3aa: CASSLGATREQFF
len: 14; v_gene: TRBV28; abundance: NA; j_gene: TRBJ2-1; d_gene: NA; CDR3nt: TGTGCCAGCAGTTTGACGGGAAGGGTCAATGAGCAGTTCTTC; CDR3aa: CASSLTGRVNEQFF
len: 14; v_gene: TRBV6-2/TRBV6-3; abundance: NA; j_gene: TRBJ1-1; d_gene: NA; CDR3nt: TGTGCCAGCAGTTACGCGGGAGGGAACACTGAAGCTTTCTTT; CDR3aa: CASSYAGGNTEAFF
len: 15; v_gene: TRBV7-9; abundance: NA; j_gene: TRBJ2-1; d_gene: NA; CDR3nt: TGTGCCAGCAGCCCGGGGGGCGTGGTAGCGGATGAGCAGTTCTTC; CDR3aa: CASSPGGVVADEQFF
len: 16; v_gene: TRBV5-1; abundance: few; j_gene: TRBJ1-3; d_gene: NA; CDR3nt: TGCGCCAGCAGCTTGAATTGGGGGCCCTCTGGAAACACCATATATTTT; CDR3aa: CASSLNWGPSGNTIYF
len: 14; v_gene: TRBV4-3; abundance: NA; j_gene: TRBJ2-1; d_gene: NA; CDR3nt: TGCGCCAGCAGCCAAGATAGGAGGTACAATGAGCAGTTCTTC; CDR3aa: CASSQDRRYNEQFF
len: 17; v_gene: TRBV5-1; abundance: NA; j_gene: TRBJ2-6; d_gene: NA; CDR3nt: TGCGCCAGCAGCCCCGTATCGGGAGCAGGTGGGGCCAACGTCCTGACTTTC; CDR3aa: CASSPVSGAGGANVLTF
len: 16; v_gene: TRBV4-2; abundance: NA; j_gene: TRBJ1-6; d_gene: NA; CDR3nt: TGTGCCAGCAGCCAAGTCCAATTACAGACCAATTCACCCCTCCACTTT; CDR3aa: CASSQVQLQTNSPLHF
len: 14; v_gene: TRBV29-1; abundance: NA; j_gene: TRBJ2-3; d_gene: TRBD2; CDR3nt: TGCAGCGTTGAGTTCGGGGGAGGGCCAGATACGCAGTATTTT; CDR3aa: CSVEFGGGPDTQYF
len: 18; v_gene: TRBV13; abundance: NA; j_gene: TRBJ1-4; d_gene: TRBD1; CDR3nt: TGTGCCAGCAGTCGAACCCTTGCAGGGGGCGCGGCTAATGAAAAACTGTTTTTT; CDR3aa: CASSRTLAGGAANEKLFF
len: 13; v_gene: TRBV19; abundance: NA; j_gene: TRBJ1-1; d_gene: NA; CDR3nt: TGTGCCAGTAGTGCAACAATGAACACTGAAGCTTTCTTT; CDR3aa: CASSATMNTEAFF
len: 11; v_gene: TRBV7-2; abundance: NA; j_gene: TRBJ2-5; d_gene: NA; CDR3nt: TGTGCCAGCAGCTTATTCGGGACCCAGTACTTC; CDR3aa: CASSLFGTQYF
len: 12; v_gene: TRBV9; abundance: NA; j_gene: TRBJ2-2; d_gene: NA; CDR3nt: TGTGCCAGCAGCCAGAACACCGGGGAGCTGTTTTTT; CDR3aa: CASSQNTGELFF
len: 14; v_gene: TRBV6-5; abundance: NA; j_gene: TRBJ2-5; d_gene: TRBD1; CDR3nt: TGTGCCAGCAGCCGGGACAGAGGAAGGGAGACCCAGTACTTC; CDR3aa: CASSRDRGRETQYF
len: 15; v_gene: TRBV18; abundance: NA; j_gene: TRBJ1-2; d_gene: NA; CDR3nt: TGTGCCAGCTCACCGACCCAGGGGCCAACCTATGGCTACACCTTC; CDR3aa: CASSPTQGPTYGYTF
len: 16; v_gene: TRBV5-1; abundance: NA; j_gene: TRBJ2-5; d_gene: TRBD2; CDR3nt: TGCGCCAGCAGCACCCAGACTAGCGGGAAAAAAGAGACCCAGTACTTC; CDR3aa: CASSTQTSGKKETQYF